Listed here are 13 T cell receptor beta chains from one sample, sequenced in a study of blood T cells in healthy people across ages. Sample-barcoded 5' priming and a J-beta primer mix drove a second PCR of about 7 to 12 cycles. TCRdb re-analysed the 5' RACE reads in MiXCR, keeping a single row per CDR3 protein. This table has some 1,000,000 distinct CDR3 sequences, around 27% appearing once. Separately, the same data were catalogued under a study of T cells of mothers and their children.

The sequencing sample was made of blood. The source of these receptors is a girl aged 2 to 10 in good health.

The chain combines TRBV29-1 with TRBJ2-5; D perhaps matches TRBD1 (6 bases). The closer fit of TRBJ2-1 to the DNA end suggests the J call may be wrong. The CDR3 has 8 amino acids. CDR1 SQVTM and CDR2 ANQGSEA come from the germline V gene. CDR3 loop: CSEGGQFF. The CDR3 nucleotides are TGCAGCGAAGGGGGACAGTTCTTC.

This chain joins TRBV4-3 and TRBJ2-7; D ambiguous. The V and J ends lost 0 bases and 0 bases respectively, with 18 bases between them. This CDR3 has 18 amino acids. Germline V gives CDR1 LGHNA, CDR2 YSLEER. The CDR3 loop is CASSQESFGLTDSYEQYF. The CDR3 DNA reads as TGCGCCAGCAGCCAAGAATCTTTTGGGCTAACCGACTCCTACGAGCAGTACTTC.

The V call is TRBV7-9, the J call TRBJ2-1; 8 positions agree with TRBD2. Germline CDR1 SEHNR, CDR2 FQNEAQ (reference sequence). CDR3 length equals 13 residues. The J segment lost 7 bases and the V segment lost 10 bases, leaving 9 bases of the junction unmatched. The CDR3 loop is CATLSGRSNEQFF. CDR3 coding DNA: TGTGCCACCCTAAGCGGGAGATCGAATGAGCAGTTCTTC.

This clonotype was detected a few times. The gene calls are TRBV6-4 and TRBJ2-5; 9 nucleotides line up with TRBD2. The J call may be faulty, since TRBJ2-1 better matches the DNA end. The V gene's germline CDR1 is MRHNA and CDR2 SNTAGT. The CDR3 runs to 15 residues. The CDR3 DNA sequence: TGTGCCAGCAGTGACGCGGGGGGGCCGCACAATGAGCAGTTCTTC. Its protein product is CASSDAGGPHNEQFF.

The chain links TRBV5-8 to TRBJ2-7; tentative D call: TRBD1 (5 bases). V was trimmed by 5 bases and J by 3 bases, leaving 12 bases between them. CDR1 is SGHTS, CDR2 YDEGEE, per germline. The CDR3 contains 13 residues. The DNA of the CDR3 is TGTGCCAGCAGACCGACAGCTCACTACGAGCAGTACTTC. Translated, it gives CASRPTAHYEQYF.

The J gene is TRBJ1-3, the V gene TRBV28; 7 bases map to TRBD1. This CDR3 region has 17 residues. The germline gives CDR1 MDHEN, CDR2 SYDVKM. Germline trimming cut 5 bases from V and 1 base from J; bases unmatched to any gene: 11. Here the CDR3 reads CASSTILQGLSGNTIYF. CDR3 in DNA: TGTGCCAGCAGTACGATTTTACAGGGGCTTTCTGGAAACACCATATATTTT.

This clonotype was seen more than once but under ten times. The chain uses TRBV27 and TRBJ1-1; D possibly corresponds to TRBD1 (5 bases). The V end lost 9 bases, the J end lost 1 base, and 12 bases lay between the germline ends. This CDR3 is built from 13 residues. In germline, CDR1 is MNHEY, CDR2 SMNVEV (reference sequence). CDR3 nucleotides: TGTGCCAGGAAATGGGGGAAGAACACTGAAGCTTTCTTT. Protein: CARKWGKNTEAFF.

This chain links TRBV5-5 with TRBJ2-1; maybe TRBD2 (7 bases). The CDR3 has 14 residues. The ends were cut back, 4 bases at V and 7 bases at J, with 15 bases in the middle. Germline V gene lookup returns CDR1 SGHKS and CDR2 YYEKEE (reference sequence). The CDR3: CASSPRGGTNEQFF. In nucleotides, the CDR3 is TGTGCCAGCAGCCCGAGGGGGGGAACAAATGAGCAGTTCTTC.

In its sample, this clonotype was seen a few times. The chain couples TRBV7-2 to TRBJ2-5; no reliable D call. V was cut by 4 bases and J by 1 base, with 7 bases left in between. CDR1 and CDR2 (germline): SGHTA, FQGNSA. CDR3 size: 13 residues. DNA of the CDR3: TGTGCCAGCAGCTGGTCTAGCCAAGAGACCCAGTACTTC. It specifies CASSWSSQETQYF. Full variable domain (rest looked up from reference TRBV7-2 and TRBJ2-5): GAGVSQSPSNKVTEKGKDVELRCDPISGHTALYWYRQSLGQGLEFLIYFQGNSAPDKSGLPSDRFSAERTGGSVSTLTIQRTQQEDSAVYLCASSWSSQETQYFGPGTRLLVL.

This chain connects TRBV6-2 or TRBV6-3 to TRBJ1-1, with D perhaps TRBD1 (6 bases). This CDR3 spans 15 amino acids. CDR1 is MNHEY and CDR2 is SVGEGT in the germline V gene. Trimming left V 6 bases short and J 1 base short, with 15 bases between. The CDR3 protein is CASRRQGRENTEAFF. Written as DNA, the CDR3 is TGTGCCAGCAGAAGGCAGGGGCGAGAGAACACTGAAGCTTTCTTT.

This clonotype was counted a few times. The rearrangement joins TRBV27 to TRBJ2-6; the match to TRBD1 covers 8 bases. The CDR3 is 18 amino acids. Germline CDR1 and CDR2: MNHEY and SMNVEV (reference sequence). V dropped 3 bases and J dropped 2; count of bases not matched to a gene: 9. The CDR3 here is CASSFGRGPRAGANVLTF. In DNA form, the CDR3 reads TGTGCCAGCAGTTTTGGCAGGGGGCCCCGGGCTGGGGCCAACGTCCTGACTTTC.

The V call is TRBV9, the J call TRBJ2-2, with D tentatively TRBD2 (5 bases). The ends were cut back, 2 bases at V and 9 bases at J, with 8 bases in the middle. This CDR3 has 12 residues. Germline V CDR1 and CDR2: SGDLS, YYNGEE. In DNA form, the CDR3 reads TGTGCCAGCAGCGTTCTAGCCAGGGAGCTGTTTTTT. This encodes CASSVLARELFF. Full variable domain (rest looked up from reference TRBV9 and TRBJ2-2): DSGVTQTPKHLITATGQRVTLRCSPRSGDLSVYWYQQSLDQGLQFLIQYYNGEERAKGNILERFSAQQFPDLHSELNLSSLELGDSALYFCASSVLARELFFGEGSRLTVL.

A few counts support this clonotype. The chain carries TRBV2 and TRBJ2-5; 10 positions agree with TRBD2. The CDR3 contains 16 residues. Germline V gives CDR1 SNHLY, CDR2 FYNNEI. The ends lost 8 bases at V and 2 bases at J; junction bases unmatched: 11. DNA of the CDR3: TGTGCCAGCGGCCCTCTAGCGGGGGAACTACAAGAGACCCAGTACTTC. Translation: CASGPLAGELQETQYF.